The TCR beta chain under discussion was sequenced for a study of T-cell reconstitution after alpha-beta-depleted transplantation in children. Unique molecular identifiers were incorporated into the prepared TCRbeta library. TCRdb redid the calling of the PCR reads with MiXCR, one entry per CDR3 protein. The sample records about 500,000 distinct CDR3 sequences, about 33% being singletons. This material consisted of PBMCs from the stem cell graft donor, taken from the stem cell graft. This clonotype originated in a human donor who donated a stem cell graft to a child with aplastic anemia.

CDR3 nucleotide sequence: TGTGCCAGCAGCCCTAGATCCGGGTCAGATACGCAGTATTTT. Translation gives CASSPRSGSDTQYF. The chain combines TRBV7-3 with TRBJ2-3; D is unclear. CDR3 length: 14 amino acids. Germline CDR1 SGHTA, CDR2 FQGTGA. Trimming took off 5 bases at V and 4 bases at J, with 13 bases between the two ends.